Given below is one T cell receptor beta chain in context. This CDR3 is also generated by other DNA sequences in the sample. Trimming removed 4 bases from V and 4 bases from J, with 11 bases in between. This CDR3 has 13 residues. Germline CDR1 reads MNHEY; CDR2 reads SVGEGT. This specimen comes from a study of blood T cell repertoires in COVID-19. Study-level background: Acute and convalescent COVID-19 specimens originated in the United States, Italy and Spain.

In the source study's methods: Reference gene primer amplification gave estimated nucleated cell counts. TCRdb's copy holds only in-frame clones and misses some; the assay was immunoSEQ multiplex PCR. V, J and clone size are taken as reported in that table, and D and trimming were inferred from the DNA itself. The sample has roughly 30,000 clones, 87% seen once. The chain couples TRBV6-2 or TRBV6-3 to TRBJ2-7; D may be TRBD2 (6 bases). Input material: peripheral blood. This clonotype originated in a human donor in a cohort sampled during active COVID-19. The CDR3 reads CASSSLGGYEQYF. The CDR3 DNA reads as TGTGCCAGCAGTTCTTTGGGGGGATACGAGCAGTACTTC.